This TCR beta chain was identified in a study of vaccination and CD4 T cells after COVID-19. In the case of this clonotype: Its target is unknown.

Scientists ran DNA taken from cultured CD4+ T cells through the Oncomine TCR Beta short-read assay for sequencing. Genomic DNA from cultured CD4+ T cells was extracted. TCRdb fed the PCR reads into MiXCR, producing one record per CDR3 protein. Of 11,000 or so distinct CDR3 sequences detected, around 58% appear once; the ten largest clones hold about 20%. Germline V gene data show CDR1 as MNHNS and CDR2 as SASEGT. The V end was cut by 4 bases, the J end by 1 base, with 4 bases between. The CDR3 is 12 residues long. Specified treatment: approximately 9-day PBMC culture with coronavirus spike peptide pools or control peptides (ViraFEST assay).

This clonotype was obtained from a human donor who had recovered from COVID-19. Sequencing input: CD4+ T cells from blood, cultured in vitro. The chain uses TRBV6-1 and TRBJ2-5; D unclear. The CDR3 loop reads CASSVSQETQYF. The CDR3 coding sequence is TGTGCCAGCAGTGTTTCCCAAGAGACCCAGTACTTC.